Sequencing of this T cell receptor (beta chain) was carried out in a study of identical twins. cDNA carried unique molecular identifiers, and a universal primer site was added by template switching. TCRdb passed the 5' RACE reads through MiXCR, listing each CDR3 protein once. The profile shows some 330,000 distinct CDR3 sequences, around 9.7% of them singletons. Overall study findings and caveats: Conclusions leaned on cross-sectional statistical analysis and did not track the same donors over time. Reduced insertions were recorded for abundant cord blood beta clonotypes, with no such pattern in memory repertoires. An excess of low generation probability was shown by twin-shared out-of-frame alpha sequences.

This clonotype was recorded at least ten times. Its target is not known. In germline, CDR1 is MNHEY, CDR2 SMNVEV (reference sequence). The V and J ends lost 3 bases and 7 bases respectively, with 13 bases between them. The CDR3 extends over 14 amino acids. This TCR came from a woman in her forties or fifties in good health. The chain combines TRBV27 with TRBJ2-4, with D unclear. Source material: naive T cells sorted from blood. CDR3 DNA sequence: TGTGCCAGCAGTTTTGTAGGATTGGGGAACATTCAGTACTTC. It yields the protein CASSFVGLGNIQYF.